This T cell receptor (beta chain) was sequenced in a study of technical replicates of blood from a few donors. This clone was observed once. Method: immunoSEQ multiplex PCR; TCRdb's copy keeps in-frame clones and lacks some. The repertoire includes under 85,000 clones, about nine tenths of them detected once, and about 0.38% sits in the top ten. In germline, CDR1 is SEHNR, CDR2 FQNEAQ (reference sequence). The CDR3 is 16 amino acids. Germline trimming cut 6 bases from V and 4 bases from J; bases unmatched to any gene: 9. Input material: T cells isolated from PBMCs. The genes are TRBV7-9 and TRBJ2-7; TRBD2 aligns across 13 bases. This TCR derives from a human donor in good health. Some clones in this sample may be carry-over from other donors' samples. CDR3 sequence: CASSRGLAGVGYEQYF. CDR3 nucleotides: TGTGCCAGCAGTCGCGGACTAGCGGGAGTAGGGTACGAGCAGTACTTC.